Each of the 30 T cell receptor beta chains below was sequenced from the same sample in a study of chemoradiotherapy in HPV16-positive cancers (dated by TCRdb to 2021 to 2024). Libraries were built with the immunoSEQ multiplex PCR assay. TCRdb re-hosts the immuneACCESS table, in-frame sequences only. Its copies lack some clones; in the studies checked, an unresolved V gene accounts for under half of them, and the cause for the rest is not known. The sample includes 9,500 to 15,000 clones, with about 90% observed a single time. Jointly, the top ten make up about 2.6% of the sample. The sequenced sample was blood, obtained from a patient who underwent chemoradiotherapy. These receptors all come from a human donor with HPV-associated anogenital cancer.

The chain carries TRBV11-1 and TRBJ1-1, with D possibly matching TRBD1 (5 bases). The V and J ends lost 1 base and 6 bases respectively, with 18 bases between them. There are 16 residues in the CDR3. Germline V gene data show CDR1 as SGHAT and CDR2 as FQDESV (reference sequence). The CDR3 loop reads CASSLDTGRLTPEAFF. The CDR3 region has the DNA TGTGCCAGCAGCTTAGATACGGGACGGCTGACCCCTGAAGCTTTCTTT.

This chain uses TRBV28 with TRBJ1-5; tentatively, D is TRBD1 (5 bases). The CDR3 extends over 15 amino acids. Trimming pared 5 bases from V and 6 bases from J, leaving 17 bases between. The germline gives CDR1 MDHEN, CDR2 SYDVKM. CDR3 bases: TGTGCCAGCAGTCCAAGTGGGGGGTCGGGTCAGCCCCAGCATTTT. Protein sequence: CASSPSGGSGQPQHF.

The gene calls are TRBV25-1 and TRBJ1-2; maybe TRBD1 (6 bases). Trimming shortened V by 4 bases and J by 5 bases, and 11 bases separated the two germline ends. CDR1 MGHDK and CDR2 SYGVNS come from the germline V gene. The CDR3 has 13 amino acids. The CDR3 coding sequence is TGTGCCAGCAGTGTTTTGAGGGGGTATGGCTACACCTTC. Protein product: CASSVLRGYGYTF.

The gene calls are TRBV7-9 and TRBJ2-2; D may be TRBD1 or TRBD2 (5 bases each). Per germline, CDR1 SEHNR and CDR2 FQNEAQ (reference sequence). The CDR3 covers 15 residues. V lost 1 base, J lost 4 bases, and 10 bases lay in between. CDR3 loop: CASSLGGKVTGELFF. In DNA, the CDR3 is TGTGCCAGCAGCTTAGGGGGGAAAGTCACCGGGGAGCTGTTTTTT.

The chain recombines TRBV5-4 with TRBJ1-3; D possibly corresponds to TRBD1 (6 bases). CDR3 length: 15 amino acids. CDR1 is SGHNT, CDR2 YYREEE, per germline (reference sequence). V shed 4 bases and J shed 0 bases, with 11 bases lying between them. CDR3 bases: TGTGCCAGCAGCATCGGACAGCTCTCTGGAAACACCATATATTTT. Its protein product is CASSIGQLSGNTIYF.

The CDR3 protein is CASSPGQGPYGYTF. The CDR3 DNA follows: TGCGCCAGCAGCCCGGGACAGGGACCATATGGCTACACCTTC. The rearrangement uses TRBV5-1 and TRBJ1-2; TRBD1 aligns across 9 bases. Germline CDR1 is SGHRS and CDR2 is YFSETQ. The CDR3 loop spans 14 amino acids. Unmatched junction bases numbered 6, after V lost 4 bases and J lost 5 bases.

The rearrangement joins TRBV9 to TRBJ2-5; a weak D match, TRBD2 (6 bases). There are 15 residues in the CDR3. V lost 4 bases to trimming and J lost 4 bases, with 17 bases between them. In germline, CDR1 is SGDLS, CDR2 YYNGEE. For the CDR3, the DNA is TGTGCCAGCAGCCTCGGGGCGGGGACCTCAGAGACCCAGTACTTC. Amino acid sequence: CASSLGAGTSETQYF.

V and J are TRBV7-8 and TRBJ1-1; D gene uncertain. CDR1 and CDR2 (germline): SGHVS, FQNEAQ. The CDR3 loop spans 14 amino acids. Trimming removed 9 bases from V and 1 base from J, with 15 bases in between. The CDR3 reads CASGIFEGNTEAFF. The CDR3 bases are TGTGCCAGTGGCATATTTGAGGGGAACACTGAAGCTTTCTTT.

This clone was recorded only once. In DNA, the CDR3 is TGTGCCTGGAGTGGGGGCCGAAATCAGCCCCAGCATTTT. Its protein product is CAWSGGRNQPQHF. This rearrangement joins TRBV30 to TRBJ1-5; a weak D match, TRBD1 (5 bases). Germline V CDR1 and CDR2: GTSNPN, SVGIG (reference sequence). V was cut by 1 base and J by 4 bases, with 8 bases left in between. CDR3 size: 13 residues.

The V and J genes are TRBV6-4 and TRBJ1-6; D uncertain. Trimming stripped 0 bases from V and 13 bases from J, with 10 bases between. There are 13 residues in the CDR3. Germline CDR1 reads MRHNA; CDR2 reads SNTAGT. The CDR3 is CASSDSKDLPLHF. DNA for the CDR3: TGTGCCAGCAGTGACTCGAAAGATCTTCCCCTCCACTTT.

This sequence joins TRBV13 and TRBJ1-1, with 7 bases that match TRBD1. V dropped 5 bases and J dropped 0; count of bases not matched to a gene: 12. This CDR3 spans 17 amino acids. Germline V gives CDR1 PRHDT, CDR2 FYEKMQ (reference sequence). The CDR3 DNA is TGTGCCAGCAGCGCCTCACGGGGACAGACAGTGAACACTGAAGCTTTCTTT. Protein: CASSASRGQTVNTEAFF.

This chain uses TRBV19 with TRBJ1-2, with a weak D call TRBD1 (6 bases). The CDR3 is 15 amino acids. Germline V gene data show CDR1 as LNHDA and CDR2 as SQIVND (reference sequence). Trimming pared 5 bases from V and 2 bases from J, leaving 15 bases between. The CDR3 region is CASSSHRTVNYGYTF. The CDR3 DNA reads TGTGCCAGTAGTTCCCACCGGACAGTCAACTATGGCTACACCTTC.

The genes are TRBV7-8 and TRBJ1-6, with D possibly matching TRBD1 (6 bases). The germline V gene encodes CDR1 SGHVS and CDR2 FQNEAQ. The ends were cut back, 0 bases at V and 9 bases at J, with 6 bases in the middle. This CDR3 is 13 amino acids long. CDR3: CASSLADSSPLHF. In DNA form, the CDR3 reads TGTGCCAGCAGCTTAGCGGACAGTTCACCCCTCCACTTT.

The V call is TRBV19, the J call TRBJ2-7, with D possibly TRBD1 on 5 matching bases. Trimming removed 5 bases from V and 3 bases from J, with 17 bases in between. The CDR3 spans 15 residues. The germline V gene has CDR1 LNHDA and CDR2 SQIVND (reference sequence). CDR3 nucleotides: TGTGCCAGTAGTCCCCTGGCAGGGAATCGCTACGAGCAGTACTTC. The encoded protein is CASSPLAGNRYEQYF.

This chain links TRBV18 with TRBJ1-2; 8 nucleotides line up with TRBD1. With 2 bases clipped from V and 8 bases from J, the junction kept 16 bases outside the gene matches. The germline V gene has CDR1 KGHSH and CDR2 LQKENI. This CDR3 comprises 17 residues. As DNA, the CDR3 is TGTGCCAGCTCACCAGTAGGGACAGGCCCACTTACTATGGGCTACACCTTC. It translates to CASSPVGTGPLTMGYTF. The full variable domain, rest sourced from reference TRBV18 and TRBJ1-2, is NAGVMQNPRHLVRRRGQEARLRCSPMKGHSHVYWYRQLPEEGLKFMVYLQKENIIDESGMPKERFSAEFPKEGPSILRIQQVVRGDSAAYFCASSPVGTGPLTMGYTFGSGTRLTVV.

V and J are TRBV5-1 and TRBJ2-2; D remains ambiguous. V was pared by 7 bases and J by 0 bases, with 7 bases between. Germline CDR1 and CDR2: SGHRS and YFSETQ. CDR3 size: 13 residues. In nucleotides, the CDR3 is TGCGCCAGCTCCGACCCGAACACCGGGGAGCTGTTTTTT. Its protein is CASSDPNTGELFF.

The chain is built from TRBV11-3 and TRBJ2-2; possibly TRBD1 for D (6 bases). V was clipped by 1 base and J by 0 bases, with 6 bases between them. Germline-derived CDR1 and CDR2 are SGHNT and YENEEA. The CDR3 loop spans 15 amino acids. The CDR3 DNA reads TGTGCCAGCAGCTTAGGGACAGCGAACACCGGGGAGCTGTTTTTT. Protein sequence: CASSLGTANTGELFF.

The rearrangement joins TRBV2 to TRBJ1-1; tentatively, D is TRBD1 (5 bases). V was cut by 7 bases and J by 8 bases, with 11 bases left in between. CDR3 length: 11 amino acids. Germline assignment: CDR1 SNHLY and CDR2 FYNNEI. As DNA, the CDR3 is TGTGCCAGCACCCCGAGGACAGAAGCTTTCTTT. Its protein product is CASTPRTEAFF.

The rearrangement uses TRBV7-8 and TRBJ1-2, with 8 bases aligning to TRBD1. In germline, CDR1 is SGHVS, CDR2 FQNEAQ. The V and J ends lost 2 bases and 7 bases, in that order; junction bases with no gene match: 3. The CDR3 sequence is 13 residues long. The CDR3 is CASSLTQGAGYTF. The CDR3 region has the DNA TGTGCCAGCAGCTTAACTCAGGGGGCTGGCTACACCTTC.

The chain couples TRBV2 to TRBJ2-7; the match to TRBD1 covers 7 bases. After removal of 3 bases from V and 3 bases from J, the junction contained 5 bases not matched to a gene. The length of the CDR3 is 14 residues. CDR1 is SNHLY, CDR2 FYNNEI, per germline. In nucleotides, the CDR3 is TGTGCCAGCAGTGACCAGCAGGGGGACTACGAGCAGTACTTC. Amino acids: CASSDQQGDYEQYF. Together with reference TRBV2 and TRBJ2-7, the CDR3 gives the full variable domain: EPEVTQTPSHQVTQMGQEVILRCVPISNHLYFYWYRQILGQKVEFLVSFYNNEISEKSEIFDDQFSVERPDGSNFTLKIRSTKLEDSAMYFCASSDQQGDYEQYFGPGTRLTVT.

This CDR3 reads CASSPATDTQYF. CDR3 DNA: TGTGCCAGCTCCCCGGCGACAGATACGCAGTATTTT. The rearrangement joins TRBV18 to TRBJ2-3; D is uncertain. Trimming removed 6 bases from V and 3 bases from J, with 7 bases in between. The CDR3 totals 12 residues. Germline assignment: CDR1 KGHSH and CDR2 LQKENI.

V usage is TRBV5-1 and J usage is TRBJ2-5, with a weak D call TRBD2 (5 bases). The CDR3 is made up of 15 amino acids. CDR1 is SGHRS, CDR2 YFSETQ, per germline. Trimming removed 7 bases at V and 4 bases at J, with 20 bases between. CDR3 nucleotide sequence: TGCGCCAGCTCATCGGCGGTAGCCGGAGGAGAGACCCAGTACTTC. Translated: CASSSAVAGGETQYF. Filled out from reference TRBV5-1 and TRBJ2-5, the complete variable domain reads KAGVTQTPRYLIKTRGQQVTLSCSPISGHRSVSWYQQTPGQGLQFLFEYFSETQRNKGNFPGRFSGRQFSNSRSEMNVSTLELGDSALYLCASSSAVAGGETQYFGPGTRLLVL.

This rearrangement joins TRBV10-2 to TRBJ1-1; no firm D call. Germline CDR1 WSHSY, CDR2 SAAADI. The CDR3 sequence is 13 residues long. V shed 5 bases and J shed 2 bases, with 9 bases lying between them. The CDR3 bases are TGCGCCAGCAGTTTGGGCGCTAACACTGAAGCTTTCTTT. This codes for CASSLGANTEAFF.

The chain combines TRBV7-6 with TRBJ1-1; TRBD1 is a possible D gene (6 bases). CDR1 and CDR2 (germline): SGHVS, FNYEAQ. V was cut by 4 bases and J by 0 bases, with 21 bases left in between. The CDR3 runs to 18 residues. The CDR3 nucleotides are TGTGCCAGCAGCTCGAACAGGGAGGCAGCTAACATGAACACTGAAGCTTTCTTT. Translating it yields CASSSNREAANMNTEAFF.

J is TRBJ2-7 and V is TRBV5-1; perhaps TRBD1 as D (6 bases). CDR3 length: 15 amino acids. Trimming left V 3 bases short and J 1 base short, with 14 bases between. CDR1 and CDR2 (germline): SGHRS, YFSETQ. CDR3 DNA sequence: TGCGCCAGCAGCTGGGGTGCAGGGGTTTCCTACGAGCAGTACTTC. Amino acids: CASSWGAGVSYEQYF.

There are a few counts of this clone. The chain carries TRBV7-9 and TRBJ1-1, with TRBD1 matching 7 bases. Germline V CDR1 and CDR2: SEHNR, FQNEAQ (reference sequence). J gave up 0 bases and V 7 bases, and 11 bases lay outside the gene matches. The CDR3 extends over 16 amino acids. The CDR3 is CASTAPTGFMNTEAFF. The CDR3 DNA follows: TGTGCCAGCACCGCACCGACAGGGTTCATGAACACTGAAGCTTTCTTT.

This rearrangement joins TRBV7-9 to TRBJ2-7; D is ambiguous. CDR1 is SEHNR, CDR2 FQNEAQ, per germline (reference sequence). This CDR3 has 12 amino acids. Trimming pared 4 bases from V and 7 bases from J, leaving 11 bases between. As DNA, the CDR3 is TGTGCCAGCAGCTCCTCGTTGGTAGAGCAGTACTTC. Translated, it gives CASSSSLVEQYF.

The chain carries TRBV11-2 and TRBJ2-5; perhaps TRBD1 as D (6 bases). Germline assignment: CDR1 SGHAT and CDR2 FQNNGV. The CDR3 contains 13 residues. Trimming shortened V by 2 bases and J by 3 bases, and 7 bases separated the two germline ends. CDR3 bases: TGTGCCAGCAGCTTACACAGGGAAGAGACCCAGTACTTC. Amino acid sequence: CASSLHREETQYF.

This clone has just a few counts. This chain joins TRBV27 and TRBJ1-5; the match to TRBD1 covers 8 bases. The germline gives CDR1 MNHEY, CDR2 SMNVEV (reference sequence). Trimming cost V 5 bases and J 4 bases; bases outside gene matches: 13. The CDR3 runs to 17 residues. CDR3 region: CASSPLSTGGLNQPQHF. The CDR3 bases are TGTGCCAGCAGTCCACTTTCTACAGGGGGTTTGAATCAGCCCCAGCATTTT.

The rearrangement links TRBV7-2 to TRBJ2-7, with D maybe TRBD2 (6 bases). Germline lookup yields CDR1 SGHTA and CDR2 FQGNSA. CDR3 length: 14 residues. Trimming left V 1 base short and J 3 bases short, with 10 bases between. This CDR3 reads CASSLDSGYYEQYF. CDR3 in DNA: TGTGCCAGCAGCTTAGATAGCGGATACTACGAGCAGTACTTC.